The 25 T cell receptor beta chains given below trace back to one sample, sequenced in a study of CD8+ T cells in alopecia areata. The sequencing template was cDNA reverse transcribed from extracted RNA. Generated by immunoSEQ multiplex PCR, the TCRdb table keeps only in-frame clones and is missing some. The sample holds fewer than 200,000 clones; 58% are singletons and the top ten take 16%. Treatment denoted: oral pan-JAK inhibitor, 5-10 mg twice daily. The input for sequencing was CD4+ T cells sorted from blood, taken between weeks 55 and 65, from a patient treated with tofacitinib. These receptors were collected from a human donor with alopecia areata.

The chain employs TRBV30 and TRBJ1-1, with D tentatively TRBD1 (6 bases). Between the trimmed V and J ends, which lost 1 base and 2 bases, there was a span of 17 bases. The germline CDR1 and CDR2 sequences are GTSNPN and SVGIG (reference sequence). The CDR3 length is 16 residues. The CDR3 here is CAWSALPTGLNTEAFF. The CDR3 DNA is TGTGCCTGGAGTGCCCTCCCGACAGGATTAAACACTGAAGCTTTCTTT.

This chain connects TRBV30 to TRBJ2-3; D gene uncertain. In germline, CDR1 is GTSNPN, CDR2 SVGIG (reference sequence). V dropped 0 bases and J dropped 5 bases, with 9 bases sitting between them. The CDR3 contains 13 residues. The CDR3 reads CAWSVPNQDTQYF. The CDR3 DNA sequence: TGTGCCTGGAGTGTCCCAAATCAAGATACGCAGTATTTT.

The chain employs TRBV30 and TRBJ2-1; D is unclear. V gave up 1 base and J gave up 4 bases, with 11 bases separating them. The germline V gene has CDR1 GTSNPN and CDR2 SVGIG (reference sequence). CDR3 length equals 14 residues. This CDR3 reads CAWSAGQKYNEQFF. In nucleotides, the CDR3 is TGTGCCTGGAGTGCTGGGCAAAAATACAATGAGCAGTTCTTC.

The V gene is TRBV6-6, the J gene TRBJ2-1, with D maybe TRBD1 (6 bases). V dropped 2 bases and J dropped 8 bases, with 16 bases sitting between them. Per the germline V gene, CDR1 is MNHNY and CDR2 is SVGAGI (reference sequence). CDR3 size: 15 residues. The CDR3 sequence is CASSYGQSWGDEQFF. The CDR3 DNA is TGTGCCAGCAGTTACGGACAGTCCTGGGGCGATGAGCAGTTCTTC.

The chain uses TRBV7-9 and TRBJ2-1; D gene unclear. Trimming cost V 1 base and J 9 bases, with 7 bases left between them. The CDR3 extends over 12 amino acids. CDR1 and CDR2 from the germline V gene are SEHNR and FQNEAQ (reference sequence). The CDR3 DNA reads TGTGCCAGCAGCTTAGTATCTAGTGAGCAGTTCTTC. Protein sequence: CASSLVSSEQFF.

The J gene is TRBJ1-1, the V gene TRBV2; TRBD1 might be the D (6 bases). Trimming stripped 4 bases from V and 1 base from J, with 13 bases between. CDR3 length equals 15 residues. Germline values: CDR1 SNHLY, CDR2 FYNNEI. This CDR3 reads CASSVYGTQNTEAFF. CDR3 DNA sequence: TGTGCCAGCAGTGTCTACGGGACACAGAACACTGAAGCTTTCTTT.

The chain combines TRBV29-1 with TRBJ2-3; either TRBD1 or TRBD2 may fit D (5 bases each). V lost 3 bases and J 0 bases, leaving 7 bases between the germline ends. Per germline, CDR1 SQVTM and CDR2 ANQGSEA. This CDR3 is built from 13 residues. This chain's CDR3 is CSVDGASTDTQYF. DNA for the CDR3: TGCAGCGTTGACGGGGCTAGCACAGATACGCAGTATTTT.

The chain employs TRBV9 and TRBJ2-2; tentatively, D is TRBD2 (6 bases). Trimming stripped 3 bases from V and 1 base from J, with 16 bases between. From germline, CDR1 is SGDLS and CDR2 YYNGEE. The CDR3 runs to 17 residues. Here the CDR3 DNA reads TGTGCCAGCAGCGCGGAGCAGGCGGGGTGGAACACCGGGGAGCTGTTTTTT. It translates to CASSAEQAGWNTGELFF.

This clone was counted a few times. The rearrangement links TRBV7-2 to TRBJ1-5; TRBD1 matches at 10 bases. V lost 4 bases and J lost 9; bases outside the gene matches: 6. The CDR3 has 14 amino acids. The germline V gene has CDR1 SGHTA and CDR2 FQGNSA. CDR3 sequence reads: CASSYRDRGWPQHF. CDR3 DNA sequence: TGTGCCAGCAGCTACCGGGACAGGGGATGGCCCCAGCATTTT.

As concerns this clone: Within the sample, other DNA sequences also encode this same CDR3. The chain uses TRBV5-6 and TRBJ2-5; D uncertain. Trimming left V 1 base short and J 5 bases short, with 9 bases between. This CDR3 is built from 13 residues. CDR1 is SGHDT and CDR2 is YYEEEE in the germline V gene. In nucleotides, the CDR3 is TGTGCCAGCAGCTTGAGGAACGGGGAGACCCAGTACTTC. This translates into CASSLRNGETQYF.

The chain uses TRBV7-9 and TRBJ1-1, with 8 bases fitting TRBD1. The CDR3 runs 14 residues. The germline CDR1 and CDR2 sequences are SEHNR and FQNEAQ (reference sequence). V was clipped by 5 bases and J by 2 bases; unmatched bases: 4. The CDR3 bases are TGTGCCAGCAGCCTGGGACAGGTTAACACTGAAGCTTTCTTT. Translation gives CASSLGQVNTEAFF.

This chain joins TRBV5-1 and TRBJ2-3, with unresolved D. CDR1 is SGHRS and CDR2 is YFSETQ in the germline V gene. This CDR3 region has 14 residues. The V end lost 3 bases, the J end lost 0 bases, and 8 bases lay between the germline ends. Here the CDR3 reads CASSSATSTDTQYF. In nucleotides, the CDR3 is TGCGCCAGCAGCTCCGCCACAAGCACAGATACGCAGTATTTT.

The table lists this clone with a few counts. The V and J genes are TRBV29-1 and TRBJ2-3; 9 positions match TRBD2. The trim removed 5 bases at V and 5 bases at J, leaving 5 bases unmatched. Germline lookup yields CDR1 SQVTM and CDR2 ANQGSEA. The CDR3 spans 13 residues. The CDR3 here is CSVRGGAVDTQYF. Here the CDR3 DNA reads TGCAGCGTTCGCGGGGGGGCCGTAGATACGCAGTATTTT.

This chain links TRBV5-6 with TRBJ2-3; 9 bases align to TRBD2. This CDR3 has 17 residues. The V segment lost 4 bases and the J segment 0 bases; nucleotides outside the gene matches: 9. The germline gives CDR1 SGHDT, CDR2 YYEEEE. As DNA, the CDR3 is TGTGCCAGCAGCAATGGCCTAGCGGGGCCTAGCACAGATACGCAGTATTTT. Translating gives CASSNGLAGPSTDTQYF.

The chain has TRBV19 and TRBJ1-5; 10 bases agree with TRBD1. Germline V CDR1 and CDR2: LNHDA, SQIVND (reference sequence). The CDR3 totals 16 residues. J was trimmed by 5 bases and V by 5 bases; bases with no gene match: 9. Written as DNA, the CDR3 is TGTGCCAGTAGTCTGTCCGGGACAGGGGATCATCAGCCCCAGCATTTT. Protein product: CASSLSGTGDHQPQHF.

The CDR3: CASGMNTEAFF. CDR3 nucleotides: TGTGCCAGCGGGATGAACACTGAAGCTTTCTTT. The chain has TRBV27 and TRBJ1-1; D not resolved. The CDR3 spans 11 residues. The germline CDR1 and CDR2 sequences are MNHEY and SMNVEV (reference sequence). V shed 8 bases and J shed 0 bases, with 4 bases lying between them.

This chain joins TRBV27 and TRBJ2-5; a possible D gene is TRBD2 (6 bases). Germline V gene lookup returns CDR1 MNHEY and CDR2 SMNVEV (reference sequence). The CDR3 runs to 14 residues. Trimming stripped 4 bases from V and 7 bases from J, with 16 bases between. CDR3 amino acids: CASSWTATGGTQYF. CDR3 bases: TGTGCCAGCAGTTGGACCGCCACCGGGGGGACCCAGTACTTC.

The rearrangement joins TRBV11-2 to TRBJ2-5; D call uncertain. Trimming removed 3 bases from V and 6 bases from J, with 8 bases in between. Germline values: CDR1 SGHAT, CDR2 FQNNGV. There are 12 residues in the CDR3. CDR3 residues: CASSLWGKTQYF. For the CDR3, the DNA is TGTGCCAGCAGCTTGTGGGGAAAGACCCAGTACTTC.

In this sample, this clone turned up a few times. The chain couples TRBV6-5 to TRBJ1-1; 11 bases line up with TRBD1. Germline trimming cut 5 bases from V and 10 bases from J; bases unmatched to any gene: 6. The CDR3 has 13 amino acids. The germline gives CDR1 MNHEY, CDR2 SVGAGI. CDR3 in DNA: TGTGCCAGCAGTAACCGGGACAGGGGGAGAGCTTTCTTT. Its translation: CASSNRDRGRAFF.

Only a few counts were recorded for this clone. The chain links TRBV15 to TRBJ2-7; D gene uncertain. Germline CDR1 LNHNV, CDR2 YYDKDF (reference sequence). CDR3 size: 14 residues. The V gene lost 0 bases and the J gene lost 4 bases, with 10 bases spanning the gap. CDR3 coding DNA: TGTGCCACCAGCAGAGATAGGGCTAAATACGAGCAGTACTTC. This gives the protein CATSRDRAKYEQYF.

The rearrangement joins TRBV10-3 to TRBJ1-2, with D possibly TRBD1 on 6 matching bases. V was clipped by 0 bases and J by 5 bases, with 16 bases between them. CDR3 length equals 16 residues. Germline lookup yields CDR1 ENHRY and CDR2 SYGVKD. CDR3 sequence reads: CAISESIGTGTYGYTF. The CDR3 DNA is TGTGCCATCAGTGAGTCGATCGGCACGGGGACATATGGCTACACCTTC.

This clone has just a few counts. The V call is TRBV7-8, the J call TRBJ2-7, with unresolved D. This CDR3 comprises 16 residues. Germline CDR1 is SGHVS and CDR2 is FQNEAQ. The V gene lost 5 bases and the J gene lost 6 bases, with 23 bases spanning the gap. The DNA of the CDR3 is TGTGCCAGCAGCCCAGCAGACGTCGGCCTCCCCGGCGAGCAGTACTTC. This sequence encodes CASSPADVGLPGEQYF.

This sequence joins TRBV12-5 and TRBJ2-5; D uncertain. The CDR3 is 14 residues long. V was shortened by 6 bases and J by 7 bases, with 18 bases between the two germline ends. CDR1 LGHNT and CDR2 FRNRAP come from the germline V gene. The CDR3 loop reads CASGPDVLRGTQYF. Here the CDR3 DNA reads TGTGCTAGTGGCCCCGACGTCCTCCGAGGGACCCAGTACTTC. Full variable domain (outside the CDR3, taken from reference TRBV12-5 and TRBJ2-5): DARVTQTPRHKVTEMGQEVTMRCQPILGHNTVFWYRQTMMQGLELLAYFRNRAPLDDSGMPKDRFSAEMPDATLATLKIQPSEPRDSAVYFCASGPDVLRGTQYFGPGTRLLVL.

V gene TRBV14 combines with J gene TRBJ2-3; the match to TRBD1 covers 7 bases. CDR3 length equals 19 residues. Trimming removed 0 bases from V and 2 bases from J; junction bases left unmatched: 14. Germline V gene sequence: CDR1 SGHDN, CDR2 FVKESK. CDR3 residues: CASSQDRGQKGMFTDTQYF. CDR3 nucleotide sequence: TGTGCCAGCAGCCAAGATCGGGGACAGAAGGGGATGTTCACAGATACGCAGTATTTT.

This rearrangement joins TRBV9 to TRBJ2-5, with TRBD1 matching 7 bases. The CDR3 spans 16 residues. The germline CDR1 and CDR2 sequences are SGDLS and YYNGEE. The J segment lost 1 base and the V segment lost 0 bases, leaving 6 bases of the junction unmatched. The CDR3 is CASSVGRTGAQETQYF. The CDR3 DNA sequence: TGTGCCAGCAGCGTAGGACGCACAGGGGCCCAAGAGACCCAGTACTTC. Supplemented by reference TRBV9 and TRBJ2-5, the full variable domain reads DSGVTQTPKHLITATGQRVTLRCSPRSGDLSVYWYQQSLDQGLQFLIQYYNGEERAKGNILERFSAQQFPDLHSELNLSSLELGDSALYFCASSVGRTGAQETQYFGPGTRLLVL.